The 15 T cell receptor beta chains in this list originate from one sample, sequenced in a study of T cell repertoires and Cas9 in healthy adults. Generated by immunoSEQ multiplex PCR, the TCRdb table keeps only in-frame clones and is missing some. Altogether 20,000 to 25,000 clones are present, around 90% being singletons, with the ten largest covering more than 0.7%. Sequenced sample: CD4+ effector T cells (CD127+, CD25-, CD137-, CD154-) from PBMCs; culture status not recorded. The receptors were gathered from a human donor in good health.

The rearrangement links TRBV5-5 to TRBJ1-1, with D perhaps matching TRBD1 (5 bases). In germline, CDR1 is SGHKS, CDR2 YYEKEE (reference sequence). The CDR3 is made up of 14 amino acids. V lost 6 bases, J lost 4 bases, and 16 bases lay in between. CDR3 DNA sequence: TGTGCCAGCACCCAGGGTACAGTCGGCACTGAAGCTTTCTTT. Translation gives CASTQGTVGTEAFF.

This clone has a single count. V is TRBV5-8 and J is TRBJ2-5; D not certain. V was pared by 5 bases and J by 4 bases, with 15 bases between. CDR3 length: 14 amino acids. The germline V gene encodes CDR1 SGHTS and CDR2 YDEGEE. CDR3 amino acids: CASRPFPERETQYF. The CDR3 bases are TGTGCCAGCAGGCCTTTTCCGGAGCGAGAGACCCAGTACTTC. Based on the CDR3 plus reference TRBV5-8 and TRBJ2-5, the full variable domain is EAGVTQSPTHLIKTRGQQATLRCSPISGHTSVYWYQQALGLGLQFLLWYDEGEERNRGNFPPRFSGRQFPNYSSELNVNALELEDSALYLCASRPFPERETQYFGPGTRLLVL.

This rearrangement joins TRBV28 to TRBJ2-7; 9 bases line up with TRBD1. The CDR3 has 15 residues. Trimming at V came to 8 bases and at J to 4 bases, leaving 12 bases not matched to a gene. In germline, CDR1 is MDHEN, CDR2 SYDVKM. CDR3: CASGGSGQGAYEQYV. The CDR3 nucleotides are TGTGCCAGCGGAGGATCGGGACAGGGTGCTTACGAGCAGTACGTC.

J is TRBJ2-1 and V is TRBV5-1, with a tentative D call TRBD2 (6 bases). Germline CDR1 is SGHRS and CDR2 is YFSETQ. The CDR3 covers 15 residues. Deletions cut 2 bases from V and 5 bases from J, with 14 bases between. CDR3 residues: CASSLTGGAHNEQFF. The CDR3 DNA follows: TGCGCCAGCAGCTTAACAGGAGGGGCACACAATGAGCAGTTCTTC.

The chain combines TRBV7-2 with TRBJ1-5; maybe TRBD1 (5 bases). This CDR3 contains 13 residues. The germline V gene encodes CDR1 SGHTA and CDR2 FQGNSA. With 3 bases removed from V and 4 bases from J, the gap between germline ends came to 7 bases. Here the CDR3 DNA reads TGTGCCAGCAGCTTGGGGGTAAATCAGCCCCAGCATTTT. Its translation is CASSLGVNQPQHF. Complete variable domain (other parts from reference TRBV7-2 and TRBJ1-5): GAGVSQSPSNKVTEKGKDVELRCDPISGHTALYWYRQSLGQGLEFLIYFQGNSAPDKSGLPSDRFSAERTGGSVSTLTIQRTQQEDSAVYLCASSLGVNQPQHFGDGTRLSIL.

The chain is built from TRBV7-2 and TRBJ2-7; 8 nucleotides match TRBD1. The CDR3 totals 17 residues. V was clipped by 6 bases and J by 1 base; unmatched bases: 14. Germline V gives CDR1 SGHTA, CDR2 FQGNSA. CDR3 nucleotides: TGTGCCAGCAGTCAGGGACCACGACAGGGGAATTCCTACGAGCAGTACTTC. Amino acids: CASSQGPRQGNSYEQYF.

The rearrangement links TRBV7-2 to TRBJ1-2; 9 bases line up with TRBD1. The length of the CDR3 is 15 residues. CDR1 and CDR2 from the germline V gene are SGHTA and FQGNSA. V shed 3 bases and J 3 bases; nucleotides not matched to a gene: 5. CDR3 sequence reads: CASSFRTGGDYGYTF. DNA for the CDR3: TGTGCCAGCAGCTTTCGTACAGGGGGCGACTATGGCTACACCTTC. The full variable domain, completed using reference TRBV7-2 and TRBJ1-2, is GAGVSQSPSNKVTEKGKDVELRCDPISGHTALYWYRQSLGQGLEFLIYFQGNSAPDKSGLPSDRFSAERTGGSVSTLTIQRTQQEDSAVYLCASSFRTGGDYGYTFGSGTRLTVV.

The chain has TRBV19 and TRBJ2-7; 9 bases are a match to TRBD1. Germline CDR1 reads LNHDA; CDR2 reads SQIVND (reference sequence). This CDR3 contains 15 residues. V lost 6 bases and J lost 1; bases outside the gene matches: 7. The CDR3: CASRGQGQGSYEQYF. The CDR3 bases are TGTGCCAGTAGGGGGCAGGGACAGGGTTCCTACGAGCAGTACTTC.

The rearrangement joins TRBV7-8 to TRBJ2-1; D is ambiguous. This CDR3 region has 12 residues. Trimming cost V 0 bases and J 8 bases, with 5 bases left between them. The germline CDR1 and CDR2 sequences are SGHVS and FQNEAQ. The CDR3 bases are TGTGCCAGCAGCTTAGCGTCCGATGAGCAGTTCTTC. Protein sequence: CASSLASDEQFF.

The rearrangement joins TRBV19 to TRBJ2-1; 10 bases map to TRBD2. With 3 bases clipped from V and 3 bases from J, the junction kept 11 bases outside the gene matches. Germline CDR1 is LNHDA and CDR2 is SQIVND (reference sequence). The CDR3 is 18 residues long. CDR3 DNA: TGTGCCAGTAGTATCTTGACTAGCGGGCCGGGAGTCTACAATGAGCAGTTCTTC. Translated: CASSILTSGPGVYNEQFF.

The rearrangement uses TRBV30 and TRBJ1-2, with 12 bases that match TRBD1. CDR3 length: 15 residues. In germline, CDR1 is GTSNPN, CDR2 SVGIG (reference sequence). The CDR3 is CANAHGDRGLGGYTF. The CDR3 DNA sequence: TGTGCGAACGCCCATGGGGACAGGGGGCTCGGTGGCTACACCTTC.

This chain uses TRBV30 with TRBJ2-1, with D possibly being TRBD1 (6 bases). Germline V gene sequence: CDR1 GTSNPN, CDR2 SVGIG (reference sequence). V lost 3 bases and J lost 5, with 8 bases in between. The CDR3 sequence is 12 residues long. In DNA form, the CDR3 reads TGTGCCTGGAGCGAGGGGGACAATGAGCAGTTCTTC. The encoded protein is CAWSEGDNEQFF.

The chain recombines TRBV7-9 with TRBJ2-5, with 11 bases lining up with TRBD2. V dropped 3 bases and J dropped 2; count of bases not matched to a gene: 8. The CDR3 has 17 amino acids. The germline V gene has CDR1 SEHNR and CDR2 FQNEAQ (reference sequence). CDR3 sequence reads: CASSLYLTSGVQETQYF. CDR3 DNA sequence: TGTGCCAGCAGCTTGTACCTGACTAGCGGGGTTCAAGAGACCCAGTACTTC.

CDR3 DNA sequence: TGCGCCAGCAGCCAAGATGGAGGGGGCAATCAGCCCCAGCATTTT. It is translated as CASSQDGGGNQPQHF. The gene calls are TRBV4-3 and TRBJ1-5, with D perhaps matching TRBD1 (5 bases). From germline, CDR1 is LGHNA and CDR2 YSLEER. CDR3 length: 15 residues. Between the trimmed V and J ends, which lost 0 bases and 2 bases, there was a span of 8 bases.

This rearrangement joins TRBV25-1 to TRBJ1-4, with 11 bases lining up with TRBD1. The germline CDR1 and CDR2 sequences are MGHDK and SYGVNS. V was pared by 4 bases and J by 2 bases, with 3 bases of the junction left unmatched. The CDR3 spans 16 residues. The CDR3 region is CASSAGTGGTNEKLFF. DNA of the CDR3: TGTGCCAGCAGTGCAGGGACAGGGGGGACTAATGAAAAACTGTTTTTT.